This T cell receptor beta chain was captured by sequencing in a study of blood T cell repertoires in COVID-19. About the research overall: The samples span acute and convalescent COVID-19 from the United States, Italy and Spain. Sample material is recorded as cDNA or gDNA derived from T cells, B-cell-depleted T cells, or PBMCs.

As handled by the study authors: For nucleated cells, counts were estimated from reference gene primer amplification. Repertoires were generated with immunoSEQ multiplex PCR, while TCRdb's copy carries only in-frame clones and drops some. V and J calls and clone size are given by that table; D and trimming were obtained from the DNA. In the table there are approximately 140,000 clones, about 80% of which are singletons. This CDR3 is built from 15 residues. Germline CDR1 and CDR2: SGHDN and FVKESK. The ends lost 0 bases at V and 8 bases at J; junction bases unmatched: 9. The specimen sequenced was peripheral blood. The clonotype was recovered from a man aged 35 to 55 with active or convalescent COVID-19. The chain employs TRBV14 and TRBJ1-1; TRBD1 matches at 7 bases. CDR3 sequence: CASSQDTFLGQEAFF. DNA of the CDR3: TGTGCCAGCAGCCAAGATACCTTCTTGGGACAGGAAGCTTTCTTT. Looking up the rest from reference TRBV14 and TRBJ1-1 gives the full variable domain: EAGVTQFPSHSVIEKGQTVTLRCDPISGHDNLYWYRRVMGKEIKFLLHFVKESKQDESGMPNNRFLAERTGGTYSTLKVQPAELEDSGVYFCASSQDTFLGQEAFFGQGTRLTVV.